Below are 14 T cell receptor beta chains sequenced from a single sample in a study of T-cell memory formation after mild COVID-19. Via MiXCR, TCRdb re-called the 5' RACE reads, giving one row per CDR3 protein. This sample has approximately 230,000 distinct CDR3 sequences, with approximately 16% found just once. The specimen was PBMCs or a T cell subset sorted from them (not recorded which). Every receptor here comes from a man aged 18 to 29 who had mild COVID-19 (a few samples of this study predate the infection). Cell type and time point are not known.

This clonotype was counted between two and nine times. Here the CDR3 DNA reads TGTGCCAGTAGTCGACTCAACCCCTACGAGCAGTACTTC. It is translated as CASSRLNPYEQYF. The chain joins TRBV19 to TRBJ2-7; D is undetermined. The germline V gene encodes CDR1 LNHDA and CDR2 SQIVND (reference sequence). This CDR3 has 13 residues. V lost 5 bases and J lost 2, with 10 bases in between.

The chain joins TRBV19 to TRBJ1-5; D unclear. CDR3 size: 12 residues. Trimming left V 6 bases short and J 9 bases short, with 12 bases between. Germline lookup yields CDR1 LNHDA and CDR2 SQIVND (reference sequence). CDR3 region: CASSLGERPQHF. The DNA for the CDR3 is TGTGCCAGTAGCCTGGGAGAGCGGCCCCAGCATTTT. Supplemented by reference TRBV19 and TRBJ1-5, the full variable domain reads DGGITQSPKYLFRKEGQNVTLSCEQNLNHDAMYWYRQDPGQGLRLIYYSQIVNDFQKGDIAEGYSVSREKKESFPLTVTSAQKNPTAFYLCASSLGERPQHFGDGTRLSIL.

CDR3 protein: CASSSVMNTEAFF. The DNA of the CDR3 is TGCGCCAGCAGCTCCGTTATGAACACTGAAGCTTTCTTT. The rearrangement uses TRBV5-1 and TRBJ1-1; D remains ambiguous. The CDR3 totals 13 residues. The germline gives CDR1 SGHRS, CDR2 YFSETQ. The V and J ends lost 3 bases and 0 bases respectively, with 6 bases between them. Variable domain in full (rest from reference TRBV5-1 and TRBJ1-1): KAGVTQTPRYLIKTRGQQVTLSCSPISGHRSVSWYQQTPGQGLQFLFEYFSETQRNKGNFPGRFSGRQFSNSRSEMNVSTLELGDSALYLCASSSVMNTEAFFGQGTRLTVV.

CDR3 nucleotides: TGTGCCAGCAGCTTAAACAGATTTAACTATGGCTACACCTTC. As protein: CASSLNRFNYGYTF. The rearrangement uses TRBV11-2 and TRBJ1-2, with no clear D. Deletions cut 2 bases from V and 1 base from J, with 8 bases between. The CDR3 runs to 14 residues. Germline V gene sequence: CDR1 SGHAT, CDR2 FQNNGV. Combining the CDR3 with reference TRBV11-2 and TRBJ1-2 gives the whole variable domain EAGVAQSPRYKIIEKRQSVAFWCNPISGHATLYWYQQILGQGPKLLIQFQNNGVVDDSQLPKDRFSAERLKGVDSTLKIQPAKLEDSAVYLCASSLNRFNYGYTFGSGTRLTVV.

The rearrangement joins TRBV27 to TRBJ2-1; 11 nucleotides match TRBD1. Germline V gene lookup returns CDR1 MNHEY and CDR2 SMNVEV (reference sequence). The CDR3 is made up of 15 amino acids. V gave up 4 bases and J gave up 3 bases; unmatched junction bases: 2. CDR3 in amino acids: CASSYGTGGYNEQFF. The CDR3 coding sequence is TGTGCCAGCAGTTATGGGACAGGGGGCTACAATGAGCAGTTCTTC.

There are a few counts of this clonotype. The rearrangement joins TRBV6-1 to TRBJ2-1; maybe TRBD2 (6 bases). V shed 10 bases and J shed 7 bases, with 17 bases lying between them. Germline V gene data show CDR1 as MNHNS and CDR2 as SASEGT. The CDR3 length is 13 residues. The CDR3 here is CATRGAGRNEQFF. DNA for the CDR3: TGTGCCACCCGAGGAGCAGGGAGGAATGAGCAGTTCTTC.

This clonotype was counted many times. The chain has TRBV4-1 and TRBJ2-1; D perhaps matches TRBD2 (6 bases). Germline V CDR1 and CDR2: MGHRA, YSYEKL. V lost 1 base, J lost 0 bases, and 16 bases lay in between. CDR3 length equals 18 residues. For the CDR3, the DNA is TGCGCCAGCAGCCAAGCCAATCTGGTCGGGAGCTCCTACAATGAGCAGTTCTTC. Its translation is CASSQANLVGSSYNEQFF.

This clonotype has a handful of counts. V usage is TRBV16 and J usage is TRBJ1-1; TRBD1 might be the D (5 bases). The CDR3 runs to 15 residues. V was cut by 3 bases and J by 5 bases, with 16 bases left in between. From germline, CDR1 is KGHSY and CDR2 FQNENV. This chain's CDR3 is CASSQRTRLGTEAFF. The CDR3 DNA sequence: TGTGCCAGCAGCCAGCGGACACGTCTAGGGACTGAAGCTTTCTTT.

This chain connects TRBV30 to TRBJ1-5; TRBD1 might be the D (5 bases). Germline-derived CDR1 and CDR2 are GTSNPN and SVGIG (reference sequence). This CDR3 region has 14 residues. With 2 bases removed from V and 5 bases from J, the gap between germline ends came to 13 bases. The CDR3 DNA follows: TGTGCCTGGAGTTCCGGGGGGTGGGATCAGCCCCAGCATTTT. Its translation is CAWSSGGWDQPQHF.

This clonotype was detected a few times. This chain connects TRBV7-3 to TRBJ1-4, with TRBD1 identical over 9 bases. V shed 2 bases and J 7 bases; nucleotides not matched to a gene: 5. The CDR3 consists of 15 residues. Germline values: CDR1 SGHTA, CDR2 FQGTGA. CDR3 protein: CASSLSGQGSEKLFF. The CDR3 DNA follows: TGTGCCAGCAGCTTATCGGGACAGGGAAGTGAAAAACTGTTTTTT.

This clonotype came up a few times. The V call is TRBV7-2, the J call TRBJ1-1; 7 nucleotides align to TRBD1. This CDR3 has 15 amino acids. J gave up 6 bases and V 5 bases, and 12 bases lay outside the gene matches. The germline gives CDR1 SGHTA, CDR2 FQGNSA. In nucleotides, the CDR3 is TGTGCCAGCAGCGTAGACAGGGCGGGTAACGCTGAAGCTTTCTTT. Protein: CASSVDRAGNAEAFF.

V gene TRBV9 combines with J gene TRBJ1-1, with TRBD1 matching 7 bases. Germline CDR1 reads SGDLS; CDR2 reads YYNGEE. This CDR3 has 17 residues. V gave up 3 bases and J gave up 4 bases; unmatched junction bases: 15. The CDR3 region is CASSGRQGRGDGTEAFF. The DNA of the CDR3 is TGTGCCAGCAGCGGCCGACAGGGAAGAGGGGACGGCACTGAAGCTTTCTTT.

This clonotype was observed a few times. The V call is TRBV7-2, the J call TRBJ1-5, with D uncertain. Trimming took off 8 bases at V and 1 base at J, with 15 bases between the two ends. The CDR3 is 15 residues long. CDR1 and CDR2 from the germline V gene are SGHTA and FQGNSA. The CDR3 sequence is CASGLRLTSNQPQHF. CDR3 nucleotides: TGTGCCAGCGGCCTAAGGTTGACGAGCAATCAGCCCCAGCATTTT.

This clonotype was observed a few times. The chain has TRBV12-3 or TRBV12-4 and TRBJ2-5; D is perhaps TRBD2 (7 bases). This CDR3 comprises 16 residues. Trimming shortened V by 2 bases and J by 2 bases, and 15 bases separated the two germline ends. CDR3 sequence: CASSLRGGGPQETQYF. Here the CDR3 DNA reads TGTGCCAGCAGTTTAAGGGGCGGGGGCCCTCAAGAGACCCAGTACTTC.